A single sample gave rise to the 27 T cell receptor beta chains below, sequenced in a study of CD8+CD57+ T cells in acquired aplastic anemia. Researchers used genomic DNA as the template to profile TCR beta VDJ and CDR3. One entry per CDR3 protein, called by TCRdb with MiXCR from the reads. The repertoire includes 95,000 to 150,000 distinct CDR3 sequences, about 40% of them detected once, and 2.6% sits in the top ten. It was patients with CD8+CD57+ cell expansion by flow cytometry who were chosen for sequencing. The specimen was sorted CD4+, CD8+, or CD8+CD57+ T cells (not recorded which) from PBMCs. The receptors originated from a human donor with aplastic anemia.

This clonotype was detected many times. The chain recombines TRBV7-9 with TRBJ1-4; 8 positions agree with TRBD1. The trim removed 5 bases at V and 3 bases at J, leaving 5 bases unmatched. The germline gives CDR1 SEHNR, CDR2 FQNEAQ (reference sequence). CDR3 length equals 15 residues. The chain's CDR3 is CASSPRQGPNEKLFF. Written as DNA, the CDR3 is TGTGCCAGCAGCCCCAGACAGGGGCCTAATGAAAAACTGTTTTTT.

The rearrangement joins TRBV24-1 to TRBJ1-2; tentative D call: TRBD1 (5 bases). The CDR3 sequence is 16 residues long. V lost 3 bases and J 6 bases, leaving 19 bases between the germline ends. Germline values: CDR1 KGHDR, CDR2 SFDVKD. The CDR3 DNA is TGTGCCACCAGTGATCCCCTCACAGGAAGCAGAGATGGCTACACCTTC. Its protein is CATSDPLTGSRDGYTF.

This clonotype was observed many times. This chain links TRBV7-2 with TRBJ2-3, with no clear D. The CDR3 spans 13 residues. Germline CDR1 SGHTA, CDR2 FQGNSA. Trimming took 4 bases from V and 5 from J, leaving 10 bases between them. DNA of the CDR3: TGTGCCAGCAGCTCCGGACCAAAAGATACGCAGTATTTT. Translated, it gives CASSSGPKDTQYF.

This clonotype occurred many times. The chain links TRBV27 to TRBJ1-6; a possible D gene is TRBD1 (6 bases). Per germline, CDR1 MNHEY and CDR2 SMNVEV (reference sequence). Between the trimmed V and J ends, which lost 5 bases and 11 bases, there was a span of 19 bases. The CDR3 contains 15 residues. The CDR3 reads CASSLGHGRGAPLHF. CDR3 bases: TGTGCCAGCAGTCTGGGACATGGGCGGGGGGCACCCCTCCACTTT.

A note on this clonotype: This may be a read error: a much more frequent sequence differs by one nucleotide. The CDR3 DNA follows: TGTGCCAGTAGTATTATGGGACAAGAGACCCAGTACTTC. Protein: CASSIMGQETQYF. This chain uses TRBV19 with TRBJ2-5, with D uncertain. V was clipped by 3 bases and J by 2 bases, with 7 bases between them. CDR3 length: 13 amino acids. Germline V lookup: CDR1 LNHDA, CDR2 SQIVND (reference sequence).

This clonotype was seen many times. This chain joins TRBV7-9 and TRBJ1-4, with D tentatively TRBD1 (5 bases). This CDR3 has 14 amino acids. V dropped 5 bases and J dropped 8 bases, with 15 bases sitting between them. The germline V gene encodes CDR1 SEHNR and CDR2 FQNEAQ (reference sequence). The CDR3 loop is CASSPGAALEKLFF. The CDR3 DNA follows: TGTGCCAGCAGCCCCGGGGCAGCCCTAGAAAAACTGTTTTTT.

This clonotype has just a few counts. J is TRBJ1-6 and V is TRBV6-2 or TRBV6-3; the D gene is possibly TRBD1 (5 bases). Germline V gene sequence: CDR1 MNHEY, CDR2 SVGEGT. Trimming cost V 2 bases and J 17 bases, with 16 bases left between them. The CDR3 length is 13 residues. CDR3 in amino acids: CASSYRDVHSIHF. The CDR3 DNA follows: TGTGCCAGCAGTTACAGGGACGTGCATTCAATCCACTTT.

This clonotype was detected only a few times. Relative to the germline gene, one junction end is altered; a read error may explain this. J is TRBJ1-5 and V is TRBV6-5; D is unclear. The CDR3 loop spans 13 amino acids. CDR1 and CDR2 (germline): MNHEY, SVGAGI. In DNA form, the CDR3 reads TGTGCCGGCAGTGGACTCGAGAATCAGCCCCAGCATTTT. It yields the protein CAGSGLENQPQHF.

The rearrangement joins TRBV2 to TRBJ1-1, with D possibly being TRBD1 (6 bases). There are 14 residues in the CDR3. Trimming left V 6 bases short and J 3 bases short, with 14 bases between. Looked up from germline, CDR1 is SNHLY and CDR2 is FYNNEI. CDR3 amino acids: CASRERGIDTEAFF. The CDR3 nucleotides read TGTGCCAGCAGAGAGAGGGGGATCGACACTGAAGCTTTCTTT. The whole variable domain, remainder taken from reference TRBV2 and TRBJ1-1, is EPEVTQTPSHQVTQMGQEVILRCVPISNHLYFYWYRQILGQKVEFLVSFYNNEISEKSEIFDDQFSVERPDGSNFTLKIRSTKLEDSAMYFCASRERGIDTEAFFGQGTRLTVV.

Ten or more counts support this clonotype. The rearrangement joins TRBV7-9 to TRBJ2-5; D is unresolved. The CDR3 loop spans 14 amino acids. CDR1 is SEHNR and CDR2 is FQNEAQ in the germline V gene (reference sequence). V lost 1 base and J lost 2, with 8 bases in between. The CDR3 loop is CASSLVAHQETQYF. The CDR3 DNA follows: TGTGCCAGCAGCTTAGTGGCACATCAAGAGACCCAGTACTTC. Full variable domain (rest looked up from reference TRBV7-9 and TRBJ2-5): DTGVSQNPRHKITKRGQNVTFRCDPISEHNRLYWYRQTLGQGPEFLTYFQNEAQLEKSRLLSDRFSAERPKGSFSTLEIQRTEQGDSAMYLCASSLVAHQETQYFGPGTRLLVL.

The rearrangement joins TRBV6-1 to TRBJ1-2, with D uncertain. This CDR3 contains 12 residues. The germline V gene has CDR1 MNHNS and CDR2 SASEGT. The V end was cut by 0 bases, the J end by 8 bases, with 7 bases between. The CDR3 region is CASSEALSGYTF. The CDR3 DNA follows: TGTGCCAGCAGTGAAGCGCTTTCCGGCTACACCTTC.

This clonotype was observed a handful of times. The chain recombines TRBV5-1 with TRBJ1-3, with TRBD1 matching 12 bases. Unmatched junction bases numbered 9, after V lost 2 bases and J lost 0 bases. CDR1 is SGHRS and CDR2 is YFSETQ in the germline V gene. The CDR3 has 19 amino acids. The CDR3: CASSFGTGGSSSSGNTIYF. DNA for the CDR3: TGCGCCAGCAGCTTTGGGACAGGGGGCAGTTCGAGCTCTGGAAACACCATATATTTT.

This clonotype was counted only a few times. The rearrangement joins TRBV4-3 to TRBJ2-3; 9 bases fit TRBD2. The CDR3 is 16 amino acids. The germline V gene has CDR1 LGHNA and CDR2 YSLEER. V was clipped by 0 bases and J by 1 base; unmatched bases: 2. CDR3 nucleotide sequence: TGCGCCAGCAGCCAAGAAGGCGGGGGGGGCACAGATACGCAGTATTTT. Its translation: CASSQEGGGGTDTQYF.

V gene TRBV6-5 combines with J gene TRBJ2-2, with D hard to call. Germline lookup yields CDR1 MNHEY and CDR2 SVGAGI. The V gene lost 2 bases and the J gene lost 2 bases, with 9 bases spanning the gap. This CDR3 comprises 15 residues. CDR3 coding DNA: TGTGCCAGCAGTTACCTGGCCCCCAACACCGGGGAGCTGTTTTTT. Protein: CASSYLAPNTGELFF.

The chain couples TRBV19 to TRBJ2-1; D perhaps matches TRBD2 (6 bases). This CDR3 is 13 amino acids long. V was clipped by 5 bases and J by 3 bases, with 8 bases between them. Germline V gives CDR1 LNHDA, CDR2 SQIVND (reference sequence). Here the CDR3 reads CASSRGNYNEQFF. The CDR3 DNA reads TGTGCCAGTAGTCGGGGGAACTACAATGAGCAGTTCTTC.

The chain carries TRBV15 and TRBJ2-7; D is unresolved. Per germline, CDR1 LNHNV and CDR2 YYDKDF (reference sequence). The V end lost 2 bases, the J end lost 1 base, and 9 bases lay between the germline ends. The CDR3 extends over 14 amino acids. The CDR3 region is CATSRLPYSYEQYF. The CDR3 coding sequence is TGTGCCACCAGCAGACTGCCGTATTCCTACGAGCAGTACTTC.

Remarks on this clonotype: A read error may account for a junction end that differs from germline. The genes are TRBV5-4 and TRBJ2-7; 7 bases match TRBD1. The germline CDR1 and CDR2 sequences are SGHNT and YYREEE (reference sequence). This CDR3 comprises 15 residues. The CDR3 loop reads CASSYEAGGSYEQYF. CDR3 sequence (DNA): TGCGCCAGCAGCTATGAGGCAGGGGGAAGCTACGAGCAGTACTTC.

With regard to this clonotype: At one end the junction does not follow the germline gene, possibly because of a read error. This sequence joins TRBV7-7 and TRBJ2-5, with D possibly being TRBD2 (5 bases). Germline assignment: CDR1 SSHAT and CDR2 FNYEAQ (reference sequence). The CDR3 is 15 amino acids. DNA for the CDR3: TGTGCTAGCAGCTCTAGCTTCGGTAGGGAAGAGACCCAGTACTTC. Protein product: CASSSSFGREETQYF.

A note on this clonotype: A read error may be the cause here, since a much bigger clone is one base away. This chain's CDR3 is CTSSSRADSYNEQFF. CDR3 coding DNA: TGTACCAGCAGCTCTAGGGCGGATTCCTACAATGAGCAGTTCTTC. The V call is TRBV11-2, the J call TRBJ2-1; no definite D call. Germline CDR1 and CDR2: SGHAT and FQNNGV. The CDR3 totals 15 residues.

This chain uses TRBV6-2 or TRBV6-3 with TRBJ2-7; 10 bases agree with TRBD2. Looked up from germline, CDR1 is MNHEY and CDR2 is SVGEGT. The length of the CDR3 is 15 residues. V lost 11 bases and J lost 5; bases outside the gene matches: 15. The CDR3 sequence is CAGQTQRGGLDEQYF. DNA for the CDR3: TGTGCCGGCCAAACCCAGCGGGGGGGCCTGGACGAGCAGTACTTC.

This clonotype came up many times. V gene TRBV24-1 combines with J gene TRBJ1-1; D is unresolved. Trimming removed 7 bases at V and 0 bases at J, with 8 bases between. This CDR3 is 13 amino acids long. CDR1 is KGHDR, CDR2 SFDVKD, per germline. CDR3 protein: CATSEGLNTEAFF. The CDR3 region has the DNA TGTGCCACCAGCGAGGGTCTGAACACTGAAGCTTTCTTT.

Worth noting for this clonotype: The junction and the germline gene differ at one end; a read error may be behind it. The V call is TRBV2, the J call TRBJ1-1; D is undetermined. The germline V gene has CDR1 SNHLY and CDR2 FYNNEI. This CDR3 is built from 12 residues. The CDR3 is CASSVANAEAFF. The CDR3 DNA reads as TGTGCTAGCAGTGTTGCGAACGCTGAAGCTTTCTTT.

The rearrangement links TRBV7-6 to TRBJ2-7; tentative D call: TRBD2 (7 bases). CDR1 is SGHVS, CDR2 FNYEAQ, per germline. The CDR3 is made up of 17 amino acids. The chain's CDR3 is CAGSFSGRGGGFYEQYV. The CDR3 bases are TGTGCCGGCAGCTTTAGCGGGCGGGGCGGGGGCTTCTACGAGCAGTACGTC.

This chain links TRBV20-1 with TRBJ2-7, with D maybe TRBD2 (6 bases). The CDR3 spans 16 residues. V was trimmed by 2 bases and J by 3 bases, leaving 20 bases between them. From germline, CDR1 is DFQATT and CDR2 SNEGSKA (reference sequence). CDR3 region: CSARSSGGTELYEQYF. The CDR3 bases are TGCAGTGCTAGATCGAGTGGGGGGACGGAGCTCTACGAGCAGTACTTC.

This clonotype appeared many times. The chain carries TRBV24-1 and TRBJ2-1, with D perhaps assigned TRBD1 or TRBD2 (5 bases each). Deletions cut 4 bases from V and 7 bases from J, with 16 bases between. The CDR3 length is 15 residues. Germline V gene data show CDR1 as KGHDR and CDR2 as SFDVKD. CDR3 nucleotide sequence: TGTGCCACCAGTGACCAACCGGGGACCCCGAATGAGCAGTTCTTC. As protein: CATSDQPGTPNEQFF.

This clonotype has more than one count but fewer than ten. The rearrangement links TRBV28 to TRBJ1-4; 7 bases match TRBD1. The CDR3 covers 14 residues. With V trimmed by 5 bases and J by 3 bases, 3 bases remained unmatched. The germline V gene encodes CDR1 MDHEN and CDR2 SYDVKM. CDR3 sequence: CASSAQGANEKLFF. CDR3 nucleotides: TGTGCCAGCAGTGCTCAGGGGGCTAATGAAAAACTGTTTTTT.

Many counts were recorded for this clonotype. The chain couples TRBV7-2 to TRBJ2-2, with TRBD1 identical over 9 bases. J lost 13 bases, V lost 5 bases, and 11 bases had no gene match. Germline V lookup: CDR1 SGHTA, CDR2 FQGNSA. The CDR3 has 14 residues. DNA for the CDR3: TGTGCCAGCAGCCGTACTCCGGGACAGGGCGGGCTGTTTTTT. Translated: CASSRTPGQGGLFF.